The 18 T cell receptor beta chains given below trace back to one sample, sequenced in a study of T cell clones after liver transplantation. Libraries were prepared by immunoSEQ multiplex PCR; TCRdb keeps only in-frame clonotypes and omits some of them. This table holds some 70,000 clones, around nine tenths found once. Sequenced here: CD4+ T cells from blood, sampled before liver transplant. The receptors were gathered from a human donor who received a liver transplant.

The chain employs TRBV7-2 and TRBJ2-5, with D possibly matching TRBD2 (6 bases). The germline V gene encodes CDR1 SGHTA and CDR2 FQGNSA. The CDR3 length is 13 residues. The germline V and J ends were trimmed by 3 bases and 2 bases, with 7 bases remaining between them. DNA of the CDR3: TGTGCCAGCAGCTTTAGCGGTCAAGAGACCCAGTACTTC. Residues: CASSFSGQETQYF.

DNA of the CDR3: TGTGCCAGCTCACCTGGAAGCGGGAACACAGATACGCAGTATTTT. As protein: CASSPGSGNTDTQYF. The rearrangement links TRBV18 to TRBJ2-3; 7 nucleotides match TRBD2. The ends lost 3 bases at V and 2 bases at J; junction bases unmatched: 5. Germline V gene data show CDR1 as KGHSH and CDR2 as LQKENI. The CDR3 contains 15 residues.

This sequence joins TRBV4-2 and TRBJ2-7; 7 positions agree with TRBD1. V lost 1 base and J lost 1; bases outside the gene matches: 4. This CDR3 is 15 amino acids long. Looked up from germline, CDR1 is LGHNA and CDR2 is YNFKEQ. The CDR3 loop is CASSQAGDSSYEQYF. The CDR3 nucleotides read TGTGCCAGCAGCCAAGCCGGGGACAGTTCCTACGAGCAGTACTTC.

The J gene is TRBJ2-7, the V gene TRBV5-1, with unresolved D. Germline values: CDR1 SGHRS, CDR2 YFSETQ. The ends were cut back, 0 bases at V and 6 bases at J, with 10 bases in the middle. The CDR3 consists of 13 residues. The CDR3 DNA follows: TGCGCCAGCAGCTTGGTAGGGTCAGGCGAGCAGTACTTC. Its translation is CASSLVGSGEQYF.

This clone was detected only once. J is TRBJ1-2 and V is TRBV5-4; D unclear. The CDR3 runs 14 residues. Germline lookup yields CDR1 SGHNT and CDR2 YYREEE (reference sequence). Trimming removed 0 bases from V and 2 bases from J, with 8 bases in between. CDR3 sequence: CASSLVGENYGYTF. The CDR3 bases are TGTGCCAGCAGCTTGGTCGGAGAAAACTATGGCTACACCTTC. Together with reference TRBV5-4 and TRBJ1-2, the CDR3 gives the full variable domain: ETGVTQSPTHLIKTRGQQVTLRCSSQSGHNTVSWYQQALGQGPQFIFQYYREEENGRGNFPPRFSGLQFPNYSSELNVNALELDDSALYLCASSLVGENYGYTFGSGTRLTVV.

The chain joins TRBV7-2 to TRBJ2-5, with 9 bases that match TRBD2. The junction had 1 base not matched to a gene; V was cut back by 1 base and J by 4 bases. Germline assignment: CDR1 SGHTA and CDR2 FQGNSA. This CDR3 contains 14 residues. The CDR3 bases are TGTGCCAGCAGCTTAGTAGCGGGAGTAGAGACCCAGTACTTC. As protein: CASSLVAGVETQYF.

V and J are TRBV18 and TRBJ2-7; D might be TRBD1 (5 bases). The germline V and J ends were trimmed by 0 bases and 3 bases, with 12 bases remaining between them. The CDR3 spans 15 residues. CDR1 is KGHSH, CDR2 LQKENI, per germline. Here the CDR3 reads CASSPPGLGNYEQYF. CDR3 sequence (DNA): TGTGCCAGCTCACCACCGGGGCTAGGGAACTACGAGCAGTACTTC.

The genes are TRBV6-1 and TRBJ2-1, with 14 bases identical to TRBD2. This CDR3 has 20 amino acids. V was pared by 3 bases and J by 0 bases, with 10 bases of the junction left unmatched. Germline V lookup: CDR1 MNHNS, CDR2 SASEGT. CDR3 sequence: CASSDTGTSGRTYSYNEQFF. CDR3 DNA: TGTGCCAGCAGTGACACCGGGACTAGCGGGAGAACCTACTCCTACAATGAGCAGTTCTTC.

This clone appeared a single time. The V and J genes are TRBV28 and TRBJ2-5; weak D call: TRBD2 (6 bases). The CDR3 sequence is 14 residues long. V lost 3 bases, J lost 1 base, and 9 bases lay in between. In germline, CDR1 is MDHEN, CDR2 SYDVKM. The CDR3, as DNA: TGTGCCAGCAGTTTTCTAGCGAGCCAAGAGACCCAGTACTTC. Its protein product is CASSFLASQETQYF.

Points on this clone: The junction differs from germline at one of its ends, possibly a read error. V usage is TRBV6-5 and J usage is TRBJ2-7, with D possibly matching TRBD2 (5 bases). The CDR3 runs to 13 residues. Per germline, CDR1 MNHEY and CDR2 SVGAGI. The DNA of the CDR3 is TGTGTCAGCAGTCGGGGAAACAGCTACGAGCAGTACTTC. Amino acids: CVSSRGNSYEQYF.

The chain links TRBV28 to TRBJ2-7; possibly TRBD2 for D (6 bases). Deletions cut 2 bases from V and 6 bases from J, with 14 bases between. Germline CDR1 and CDR2: MDHEN and SYDVKM. The CDR3 consists of 14 residues. The CDR3 bases are TGTGCCAGCAGTTTACTCGGGGGAGTGAGCGAGCAGTACTTC. Translating gives CASSLLGGVSEQYF.

The CDR3 sequence is CASSLAGTSGTYEQYF. CDR3 nucleotides: TGTGCCAGCAGCTTAGCCGGGACTAGCGGGACCTACGAGCAGTACTTC. The rearrangement links TRBV11-3 to TRBJ2-7, with TRBD2 identical over 13 bases. The CDR3 runs to 16 residues. Germline V CDR1 and CDR2: SGHNT, YENEEA. The junction had 2 bases not matched to a gene; V was cut back by 1 base and J by 2 bases. The variable domain in full, completed from reference TRBV11-3 and TRBJ2-7, reads EAGVVQSPRYKIIEKKQPVAFWCNPISGHNTLYWYLQNLGQGPELLIRYENEEAVDDSQLPKDRFSAERLKGVDSTLKIQPAELGDSAVYLCASSLAGTSGTYEQYFGPGTRLTVT.

V usage is TRBV6-5 and J usage is TRBJ2-3; 7 bases are shared with TRBD2. The CDR3 has 14 amino acids. Germline V lookup: CDR1 MNHEY, CDR2 SVGAGI. V lost 2 bases and J lost 6; bases outside the gene matches: 5. The CDR3 nucleotides read TGTGCCAGCAGTTACACGCAGGGAGGGGATACGCAGTATTTT. This gives the protein CASSYTQGGDTQYF.

The rearrangement joins TRBV9 to TRBJ2-2, with 7 bases identical to TRBD2. There are 17 residues in the CDR3. Germline V CDR1 and CDR2: SGDLS, YYNGEE. Losses at the gene ends were 4 bases for V and 3 bases for J; bases not matched to a gene: 12. The CDR3 loop reads CASSHPRTRRDTGELFF. In DNA form, the CDR3 reads TGTGCCAGCAGCCATCCCCGGACTAGGCGGGACACCGGGGAGCTGTTTTTT.

This rearrangement joins TRBV6-1 to TRBJ1-6; weak D call: TRBD1 (5 bases). V was pared by 5 bases and J by 4 bases, with 9 bases between. This CDR3 comprises 14 residues. Germline assignment: CDR1 MNHNS and CDR2 SASEGT. CDR3 DNA: TGTGCCAGCAGTTCGGGACCTTATAATTCACCCCTCCACTTT. Protein sequence: CASSSGPYNSPLHF.

The rearrangement joins TRBV27 to TRBJ2-5, with no clear D. CDR1 is MNHEY, CDR2 SMNVEV, per germline (reference sequence). This CDR3 contains 14 residues. Trimming removed 5 bases from V and 5 bases from J, with 15 bases in between. Here the CDR3 reads CASSDGRFRETQYF. CDR3 nucleotides: TGTGCCAGCAGTGATGGACGGTTTAGGGAGACCCAGTACTTC.

V and J are TRBV12-5 and TRBJ2-2, with 12 bases that match TRBD2. Germline assignment: CDR1 LGHNT and CDR2 FRNRAP. V lost 5 bases to trimming and J lost 4 bases; unmatched junction nucleotides: 5. There are 16 residues in the CDR3. The CDR3 bases are TGTGCTAGTGGTCACCCTAGCGGGAGGGCCACCGGGGAGCTGTTTTTT. This sequence encodes CASGHPSGRATGELFF.

J is TRBJ2-5 and V is TRBV19; D perhaps matches TRBD2 (5 bases). The CDR3 extends over 14 amino acids. The V gene's germline CDR1 is LNHDA and CDR2 SQIVND (reference sequence). The V and J ends lost 9 bases and 2 bases respectively, with 16 bases between them. The CDR3 protein is CASTSLRGQETQYF. CDR3 DNA: TGTGCCAGCACCTCTCTCCGGGGACAAGAGACCCAGTACTTC.